The clone carrying this T cell receptor beta chain was detected once. In the original workflow: Quantification of nucleated cells was approximated via reference gene primer amplification. Assay used: immunoSEQ multiplex PCR; TCRdb lists only in-frame clones, some missing. D and trimming were read from the DNA, whereas the V and J calls and clone size are those reported in that table. The data contain some 250,000 clones, 70% to 90% of them singletons. From germline, CDR1 is MDHEN and CDR2 SYDVKM. Trimming stripped 7 bases from V and 10 bases from J, with 15 bases between. The CDR3 length is 12 residues. This sample is part of a study of blood T cell repertoires in COVID-19. Study context: Researchers got acute and convalescent COVID-19 samples from the United States, Italy and Spain.

The genes are TRBV28 and TRBJ2-3; D is unresolved. Sequenced material: peripheral blood. The clonotype originates from a woman in her 70s with active or convalescent COVID-19. The CDR3 reads CASTIPPGAQYF. The CDR3 DNA reads as TGTGCCAGCACCATCCCCCCCGGAGCGCAGTATTTT.